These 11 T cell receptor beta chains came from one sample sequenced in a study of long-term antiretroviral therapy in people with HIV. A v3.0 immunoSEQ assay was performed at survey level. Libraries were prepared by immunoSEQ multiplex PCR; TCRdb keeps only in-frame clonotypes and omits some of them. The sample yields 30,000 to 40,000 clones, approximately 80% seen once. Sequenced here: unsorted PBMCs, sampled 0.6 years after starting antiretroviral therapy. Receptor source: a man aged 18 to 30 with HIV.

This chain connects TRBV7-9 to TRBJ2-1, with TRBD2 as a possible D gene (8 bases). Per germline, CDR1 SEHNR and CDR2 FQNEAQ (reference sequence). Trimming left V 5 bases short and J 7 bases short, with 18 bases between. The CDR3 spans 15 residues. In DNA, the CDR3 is TGTGCCAGCAGCCCAGGGGGTAGCGGGACAAATGAGCAGTTCTTC. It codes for CASSPGGSGTNEQFF.

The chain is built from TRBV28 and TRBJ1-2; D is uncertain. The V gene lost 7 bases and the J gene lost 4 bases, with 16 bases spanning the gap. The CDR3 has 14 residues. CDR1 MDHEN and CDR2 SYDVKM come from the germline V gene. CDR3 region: CASTPLGVVYGYTF. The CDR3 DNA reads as TGTGCCAGCACCCCTCTCGGGGTTGTCTATGGCTACACCTTC.

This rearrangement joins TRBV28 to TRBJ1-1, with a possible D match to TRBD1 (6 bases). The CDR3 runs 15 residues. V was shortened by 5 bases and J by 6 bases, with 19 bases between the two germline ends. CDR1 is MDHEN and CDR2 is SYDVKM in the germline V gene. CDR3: CASSAQYGGQAEAFF. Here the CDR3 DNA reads TGTGCCAGCAGTGCTCAATACGGGGGGCAAGCTGAAGCTTTCTTT.

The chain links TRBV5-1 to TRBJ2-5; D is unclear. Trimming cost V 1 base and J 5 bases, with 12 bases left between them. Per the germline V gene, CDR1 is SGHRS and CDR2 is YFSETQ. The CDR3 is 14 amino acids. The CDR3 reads CASSLRGIGETQYF. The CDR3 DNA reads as TGCGCCAGCAGCTTGCGAGGTATTGGTGAGACCCAGTACTTC.

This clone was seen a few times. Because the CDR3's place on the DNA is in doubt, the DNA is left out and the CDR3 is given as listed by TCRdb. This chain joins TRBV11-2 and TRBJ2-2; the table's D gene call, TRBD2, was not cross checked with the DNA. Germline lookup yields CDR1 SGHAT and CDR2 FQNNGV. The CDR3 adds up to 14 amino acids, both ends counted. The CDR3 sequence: CASSLIFGAGELFF.

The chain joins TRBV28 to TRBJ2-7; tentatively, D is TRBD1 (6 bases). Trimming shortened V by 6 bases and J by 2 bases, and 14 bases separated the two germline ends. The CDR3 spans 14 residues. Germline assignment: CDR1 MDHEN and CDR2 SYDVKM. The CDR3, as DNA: TGTGCCAGCAGAATTGGGACACCAACCTACGAGCAGTACTTC. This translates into CASRIGTPTYEQYF.

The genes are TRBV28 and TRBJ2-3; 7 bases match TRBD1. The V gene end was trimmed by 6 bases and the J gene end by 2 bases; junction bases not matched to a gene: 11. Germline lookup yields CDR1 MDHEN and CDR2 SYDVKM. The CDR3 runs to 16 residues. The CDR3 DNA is TGTGCCAGCAGCCCGACGGGTGAGGGGGCCACAGATACGCAGTATTTT. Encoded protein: CASSPTGEGATDTQYF.

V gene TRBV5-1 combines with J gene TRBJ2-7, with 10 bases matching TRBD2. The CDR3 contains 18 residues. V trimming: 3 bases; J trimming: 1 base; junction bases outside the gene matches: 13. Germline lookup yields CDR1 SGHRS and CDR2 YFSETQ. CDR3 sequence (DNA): TGCGCCAGCAGCTCCAGGCTAGCGGGGGTCGTCGGGTCCTACGAGCAGTACTTC. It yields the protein CASSSRLAGVVGSYEQYF.

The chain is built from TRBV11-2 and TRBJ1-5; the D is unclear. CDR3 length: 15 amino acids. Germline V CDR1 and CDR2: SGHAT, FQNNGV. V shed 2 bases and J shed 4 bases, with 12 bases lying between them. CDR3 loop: CASSLSAGLNQPQHF. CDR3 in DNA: TGTGCCAGCAGCTTATCCGCGGGGTTAAATCAGCCCCAGCATTTT.

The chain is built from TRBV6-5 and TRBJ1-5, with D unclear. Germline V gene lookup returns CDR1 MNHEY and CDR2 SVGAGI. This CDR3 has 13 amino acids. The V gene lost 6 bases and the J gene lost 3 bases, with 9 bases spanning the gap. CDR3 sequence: CASSSGPNQPQHF. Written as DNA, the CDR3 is TGTGCCAGCAGCTCCGGACCCAATCAGCCCCAGCATTTT.

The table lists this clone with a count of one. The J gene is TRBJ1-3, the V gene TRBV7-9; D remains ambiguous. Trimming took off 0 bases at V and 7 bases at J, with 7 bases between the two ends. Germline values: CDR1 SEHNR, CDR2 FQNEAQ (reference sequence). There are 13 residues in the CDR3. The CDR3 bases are TGTGCCAGCAGCTTAGCCGGGAGGAACACCATATATTTT. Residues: CASSLAGRNTIYF. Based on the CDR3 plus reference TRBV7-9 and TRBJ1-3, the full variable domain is DTGVSQNPRHKITKRGQNVTFRCDPISEHNRLYWYRQTLGQGPEFLTYFQNEAQLEKSRLLSDRFSAERPKGSFSTLEIQRTEQGDSAMYLCASSLAGRNTIYFGEGSWLTVV.